These 21 T cell receptor beta chains came from one sample sequenced in a study of T cell responses to AZD1222 COVID-19 vaccine. Libraries were prepared by immunoSEQ multiplex PCR; TCRdb keeps only in-frame clonotypes and omits some of them. Of around 70,000 clones listed, over 60% were seen once; the top ten hold roughly 12%. Material: peripheral blood, obtained on day 0 of AZD1222 vaccination. These receptors were taken from an adult in good health.

The chain links TRBV6-2 or TRBV6-3 to TRBJ1-1; possible D gene TRBD1, 6 bases. Germline V gene sequence: CDR1 MNHEY, CDR2 SVGEGT. Trimming shortened V by 4 bases and J by 1 base, and 10 bases separated the two germline ends. The CDR3 runs 14 residues. CDR3 loop: CASSSSTGNTEAFF. The CDR3 DNA sequence: TGTGCCAGCAGTTCATCGACAGGGAACACTGAAGCTTTCTTT.

Only a few counts were recorded for this clone. This sequence joins TRBV6-4 and TRBJ2-3, with 7 nucleotides matching TRBD2. Losses at the gene ends were 2 bases for V and 2 bases for J; bases not matched to a gene: 1. CDR3 length: 14 amino acids. The germline CDR1 and CDR2 sequences are MRHNA and SNTAGT. The CDR3 DNA is TGTGCCAGCAGTGACGGACTAGACACAGATACGCAGTATTTT. This translates into CASSDGLDTDTQYF.

The chain joins TRBV9 to TRBJ1-1, with a weak D call TRBD1 (5 bases). Trimming shortened V by 0 bases and J by 10 bases, and 13 bases separated the two germline ends. The CDR3 is 13 residues long. Germline CDR1 reads SGDLS; CDR2 reads YYNGEE. The CDR3 nucleotides read TGTGCCAGCAGCGTAGTGGGTGACAGTCGAGCTTTCTTT. It codes for CASSVVGDSRAFF. The full variable domain, its missing parts supplied by reference TRBV9 and TRBJ1-1, is DSGVTQTPKHLITATGQRVTLRCSPRSGDLSVYWYQQSLDQGLQFLIQYYNGEERAKGNILERFSAQQFPDLHSELNLSSLELGDSALYFCASSVVGDSRAFFGQGTRLTVV.

The chain uses TRBV27 and TRBJ1-5; D call uncertain. The germline CDR1 and CDR2 sequences are MNHEY and SMNVEV (reference sequence). The CDR3 is 14 amino acids. V gave up 2 bases and J gave up 2 bases, with 7 bases separating them. The CDR3 reads CASSLGTGNQPQHF. The CDR3 nucleotides read TGTGCCAGCAGTTTAGGCACGGGCAATCAGCCCCAGCATTTT.

The table lists this clone with a count of one. The rearrangement joins TRBV4-1 to TRBJ2-3, with 8 bases lining up with TRBD2. CDR1 and CDR2 (germline): MGHRA, YSYEKL. The ends lost 0 bases at V and 0 bases at J; junction bases unmatched: 8. The length of the CDR3 is 18 residues. CDR3: CASSQDRERGSSTDTQYF. CDR3 bases: TGCGCCAGCAGCCAAGACCGCGAGCGGGGGTCGAGCACAGATACGCAGTATTTT.

As concerns this clone: This may come from a read error, since a much larger clone is one base off. The identical CDR3 is also encoded by other nucleotide sequences in the sample. The gene calls are TRBV4-1 and TRBJ1-1; D might be TRBD1 (5 bases). V lost 1 base to trimming and J lost 0 bases, with 6 bases between them. Germline loops: CDR1 MGHRA, CDR2 YSYEKL. This CDR3 region has 14 residues. CDR3 in amino acids: CASSQGTMNTEAFF. CDR3 DNA sequence: TGCGCCAGCAGCCAAGGGACAATGAACACTGAAGCTTTCTTT.

The chain joins TRBV2 to TRBJ1-1; a possible D gene is TRBD1 (5 bases). V was clipped by 1 base and J by 4 bases, with 19 bases between them. The CDR3 sequence is 17 residues long. Per germline, CDR1 SNHLY and CDR2 FYNNEI. CDR3 region: CASSEEAGWRGGTEAFF. CDR3 nucleotides: TGTGCCAGCAGTGAAGAAGCAGGGTGGAGGGGTGGCACTGAAGCTTTCTTT.

A word on this clone: A read error may produce the germline difference seen at one junction end. The chain recombines TRBV2 with TRBJ1-5, with TRBD1 as a possible D gene (5 bases). The CDR3 is 15 residues long. Germline CDR1 SNHLY, CDR2 FYNNEI. The CDR3 here is CASREGDRGNQPQHF. The CDR3 DNA reads TGTGCCAGCAGAGAAGGGGATCGGGGCAATCAGCCCCAGCATTTT.

The V gene is TRBV3-1 (or the pseudogene TRBV3-2), the J gene TRBJ1-3; tentative D call: TRBD1 (6 bases). V was shortened by 4 bases and J by 3 bases, with 13 bases between the two germline ends. CDR1 and CDR2 from the germline V gene are LGHDT and YNNKEL (reference sequence). This CDR3 spans 15 amino acids. DNA for the CDR3: TGTGCCAGCAGCCGGGGGGGCAGGGTTGGAAACACCATATATTTT. It translates to CASSRGGRVGNTIYF.

The CDR3 is CSVEGQPLKNTEAFF. The DNA for the CDR3 is TGCAGCGTTGAAGGGCAGCCGCTAAAAAACACTGAAGCTTTCTTT. The V gene is TRBV29-1, the J gene TRBJ1-1; unclear D gene. V was cut by 1 base and J by 2 bases, with 14 bases left in between. This CDR3 is 15 amino acids long. Germline V CDR1 and CDR2: SQVTM, ANQGSEA.

The V call is TRBV2, the J call TRBJ1-1; D not certain. Trimming stripped 8 bases from V and 7 bases from J, with 8 bases between. CDR1 is SNHLY, CDR2 FYNNEI, per germline. The length of the CDR3 is 10 residues. The CDR3 coding sequence is TGTGCCAGCTCCCGGGTTGAAGCTTTCTTT. This encodes CASSRVEAFF.

This chain connects TRBV6-4 to TRBJ2-3, with D possibly matching TRBD2 (6 bases). In germline, CDR1 is MRHNA, CDR2 SNTAGT. Between the trimmed V and J ends, which lost 4 bases and 4 bases, there was a span of 12 bases. The length of the CDR3 is 14 residues. The CDR3 nucleotides read TGTGCCAGCAGTGTGGGGGGAAGTTCAGATACGCAGTATTTT. This sequence encodes CASSVGGSSDTQYF.

V usage is TRBV6-2 or TRBV6-3 and J usage is TRBJ1-1, with D possibly being TRBD1 (5 bases). Germline V lookup: CDR1 MNHEY, CDR2 SVGEGT. The V and J ends lost 2 bases and 3 bases respectively, with 13 bases between them. This CDR3 has 15 residues. The CDR3 protein is CASSYGARRDTEAFF. The CDR3 DNA reads TGTGCCAGCAGTTACGGGGCGAGGCGTGACACTGAAGCTTTCTTT.

This chain links TRBV6-6 with TRBJ1-6; TRBD1 might be the D (5 bases). V shed 2 bases and J shed 4 bases, with 9 bases lying between them. The CDR3 extends over 15 amino acids. Germline V gene sequence: CDR1 MNHNY, CDR2 SVGAGI (reference sequence). The CDR3 protein is CASSYSRTYNSPLHF. DNA of the CDR3: TGTGCCAGCAGTTACAGCCGGACATATAATTCACCCCTCCACTTT.

Worth noting for this clone: This sample includes further DNA sequences coding for the same CDR3. The V call is TRBV30, the J call TRBJ1-2; unclear D gene. V lost 0 bases, J lost 2 bases, and 4 bases lay in between. Germline-derived CDR1 and CDR2 are GTSNPN and SVGIG (reference sequence). This CDR3 spans 12 amino acids. The CDR3 nucleotides are TGTGCCTGGAGTGTATCAAACTATGGCTACACCTTC. The encoded protein is CAWSVSNYGYTF.

The chain's CDR3 is CASSSDRVSYEQYF. In nucleotides, the CDR3 is TGTGCCAGCAGCTCCGACAGGGTTTCCTACGAGCAGTACTTC. V gene TRBV7-2 combines with J gene TRBJ2-7, with 7 bases identical to TRBD1. CDR1 and CDR2 from the germline V gene are SGHTA and FQGNSA. The CDR3 consists of 14 residues. The V and J ends lost 4 bases and 1 base, in that order; junction bases with no gene match: 4.

V usage is TRBV5-1 and J usage is TRBJ2-7; no clear D gene. Deletions cut 0 bases from V and 2 bases from J, with 9 bases between. The CDR3 sequence is 14 residues long. Germline V gene sequence: CDR1 SGHRS, CDR2 YFSETQ. CDR3: CASSLEPQTYEQYF. Written as DNA, the CDR3 is TGCGCCAGCAGCTTGGAACCACAAACCTACGAGCAGTACTTC.

The V and J genes are TRBV10-1 and TRBJ2-1; D gene uncertain. Germline assignment: CDR1 WNHNN and CDR2 SYGVQD (reference sequence). The ends were cut back, 5 bases at V and 6 bases at J, with 8 bases in the middle. The CDR3 is 12 amino acids. This CDR3 is CASSLGSNEQFF. DNA for the CDR3: TGCGCCAGCAGTTTGGGGTCCAATGAGCAGTTCTTC.

This clone turned up a few times. V usage is TRBV18 and J usage is TRBJ2-1, with D maybe TRBD2 (6 bases). Germline V gene lookup returns CDR1 KGHSH and CDR2 LQKENI. The CDR3 is 12 residues long. V was shortened by 3 bases and J by 7 bases, with 7 bases between the two germline ends. The CDR3 reads CASSPTRNEQFF. The CDR3 DNA is TGTGCCAGCTCACCGACTAGGAATGAGCAGTTCTTC.

J is TRBJ2-3 and V is TRBV7-2; D is ambiguous. Germline V gene lookup returns CDR1 SGHTA and CDR2 FQGNSA. V lost 1 base to trimming and J lost 2 bases, with 10 bases between them. The CDR3 is 15 residues long. The DNA of the CDR3 is TGTGCCAGCAGCTTAGGTGTAGGCCACACAGATACGCAGTATTTT. Its protein product is CASSLGVGHTDTQYF.

The chain uses TRBV6-5 and TRBJ1-1; no reliable D call. The CDR3 extends over 14 amino acids. Germline-derived CDR1 and CDR2 are MNHEY and SVGAGI. V lost 5 bases and J 0 bases, leaving 10 bases between the germline ends. The CDR3 bases are TGTGCCAGCAGTCGACAAACACTGAACACTGAAGCTTTCTTT. Translating gives CASSRQTLNTEAFF.